The 9 T cell receptor beta chains presented below share a single source sample, sequenced in a study of PD-1 blockade in classical Hodgkin lymphoma. TCRdb keeps only in-frame clones here, not all; method: immunoSEQ multiplex PCR. Of 27,000 or so clones listed, approximately 85% were seen once; the top ten hold approximately 2.6%. Time point described: cycle 4 day 1 (C4D1), after 5 to 7 weeks of nivolumab. Each of the patients experienced relapse following autologous stem cell transplantation, and their brentuximab vedotin exposure differed. By magnetic negative selection, CD4+ T cells were purified from thawed PBMCs. Sample: CD4+ T cells from blood, taken before the fourth cycle of nivolumab. These receptors originate from a human donor with classical Hodgkin lymphoma.

The J gene is TRBJ2-7, the V gene TRBV7-2, with 7 bases that match TRBD2. Trimming removed 5 bases from V and 5 bases from J; junction bases left unmatched: 12. This CDR3 is 15 amino acids long. CDR1 and CDR2 from the germline V gene are SGHTA and FQGNSA. The CDR3 protein is CASSPRRSGIDEQYF. Here the CDR3 DNA reads TGTGCCAGCAGCCCTAGGAGGAGCGGGATCGACGAGCAGTACTTC.

The rearrangement links TRBV30 to TRBJ1-6, with a tentative D call TRBD1 (5 bases). V lost 3 bases to trimming and J lost 8 bases, with 17 bases between them. The germline CDR1 and CDR2 sequences are GTSNPN and SVGIG (reference sequence). The CDR3 loop spans 15 amino acids. The CDR3 region is CAWRWAGLRDSPLHF. Here the CDR3 DNA reads TGTGCCTGGAGGTGGGCAGGGCTACGCGATTCACCCCTCCACTTT.

The chain employs TRBV11-2 and TRBJ2-7; 10 bases fit TRBD2. CDR1 is SGHAT, CDR2 FQNNGV, per germline. V lost 5 bases and J lost 0; bases outside the gene matches: 13. The CDR3 covers 18 residues. Written as DNA, the CDR3 is TGTGCCAGCAGCAAAATTCGACTAGCGGGTTTTAGCTCCTACGAGCAGTACTTC. Translating it yields CASSKIRLAGFSSYEQYF.

As for this clone: The limits of the CDR3 on the DNA are not certain, so only TCRdb's listed CDR3 is given. This rearrangement joins TRBV27 to TRBJ2-6; no check of the table's D call, TRBD2, against the DNA was made. The CDR3 totals 18 residues, both ends included. Germline V gives CDR1 MNHEY, CDR2 SMNVEV (reference sequence). This chain's CDR3 is CASSFGEGLVPGANVLTF.

This clone was recorded only once. This rearrangement joins TRBV7-2 to TRBJ2-3; D is undetermined. V lost 1 base, J lost 2 bases, and 10 bases lay in between. The germline V gene has CDR1 SGHTA and CDR2 FQGNSA. The CDR3 length is 15 residues. The DNA of the CDR3 is TGTGCCAGCAGCTTAGGGTTGCGGTCCACAGATACGCAGTATTTT. Its translation: CASSLGLRSTDTQYF. Supplemented by reference TRBV7-2 and TRBJ2-3, the full variable domain reads GAGVSQSPSNKVTEKGKDVELRCDPISGHTALYWYRQSLGQGLEFLIYFQGNSAPDKSGLPSDRFSAERTGGSVSTLTIQRTQQEDSAVYLCASSLGLRSTDTQYFGPGTRLTVL.

This clone came up once. In DNA form, the CDR3 reads TGTGCCAGCAGCTTAGGTGGCAGTGGAAACACCATATATTTT. This gives the protein CASSLGGSGNTIYF. The genes are TRBV7-6 and TRBJ1-3; D uncertain. This CDR3 has 14 amino acids. V was pared by 1 base and J by 3 bases, with 7 bases between. Germline lookup yields CDR1 SGHVS and CDR2 FNYEAQ.

This clone was counted a single time. The chain couples TRBV19 to TRBJ2-5; 10 bases agree with TRBD2. The V gene's germline CDR1 is LNHDA and CDR2 SQIVND (reference sequence). The CDR3 spans 14 residues. J gave up 5 bases and V 8 bases, and 8 bases lay outside the gene matches. CDR3 DNA: TGTGCCAGTCTGGCTAGCGGGAGAGCGGAGACCCAGTACTTC. It specifies CASLASGRAETQYF.

The chain joins TRBV5-1 to TRBJ2-3; TRBD2 matches 12 bases. Germline lookup yields CDR1 SGHRS and CDR2 YFSETQ. J gave up 2 bases and V 4 bases, and 2 bases lay outside the gene matches. The CDR3 extends over 15 amino acids. The CDR3 bases are TGCGCCAGCAGCCTAGCGGGAGGGGTCACAGATACGCAGTATTTT. It encodes CASSLAGGVTDTQYF.

The CDR3 loop is CASSNGILNTEAFF. CDR3 in DNA: TGCGCCAGCAGCAACGGAATCCTCAACACTGAAGCTTTCTTT. The chain is built from TRBV5-1 and TRBJ1-1; D is uncertain. CDR1 is SGHRS and CDR2 is YFSETQ in the germline V gene. Trimming removed 4 bases from V and 2 bases from J, with 12 bases in between. CDR3 length: 14 amino acids.